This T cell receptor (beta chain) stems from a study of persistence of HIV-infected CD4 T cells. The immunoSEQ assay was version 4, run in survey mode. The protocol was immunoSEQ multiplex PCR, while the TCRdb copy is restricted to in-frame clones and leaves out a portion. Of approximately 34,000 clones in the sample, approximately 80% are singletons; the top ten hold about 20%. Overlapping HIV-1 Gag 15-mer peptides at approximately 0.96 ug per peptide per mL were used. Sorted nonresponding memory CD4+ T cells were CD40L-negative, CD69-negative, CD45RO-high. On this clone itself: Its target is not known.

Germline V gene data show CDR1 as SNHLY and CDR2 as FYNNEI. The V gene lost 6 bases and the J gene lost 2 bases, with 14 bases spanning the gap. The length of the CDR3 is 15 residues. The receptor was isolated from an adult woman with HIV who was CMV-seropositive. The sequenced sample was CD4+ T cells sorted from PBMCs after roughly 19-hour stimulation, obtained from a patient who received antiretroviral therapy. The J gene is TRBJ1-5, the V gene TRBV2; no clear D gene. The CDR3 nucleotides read TGTGCCAGCAGCCGTGACCGTGTGGGCAATCAGCCCCAGCATTTT. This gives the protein CASSRDRVGNQPQHF.